This T cell receptor beta chain was recorded in a study of shared clonotypes between healthy human individuals. Study-wide context: The study drew on a couple of women and a few men aged 18 to 49 as donors.

There are 14 residues in the CDR3. Trimming removed 3 bases from V and 1 base from J, with 12 bases in between. Germline V CDR1 and CDR2: GTSNPN, SVGIG (reference sequence). Study observations and caveats: Read depth was anticipated to influence clonotype sharing among donors. Among the subsets, naive ones generally showed larger estimated richness than memory ones. Rarefaction indicated that sorted-subset sequencing remained incomplete although depth was large.

TCRdb's table, derived via immunoSEQ multiplex PCR, lists solely in-frame clones and lacks some. This repertoire shows 2 million to 3 million clones, more than 85% found once; its top ten account for roughly 0.39%. In regard to this clone: The antigen is not known.

This TCR was sampled from a man between 18 and 35 years old in good health. Some clones in this sample may be carry-over from other donors' samples. The J gene is TRBJ2-5, the V gene TRBV30, with no clear D. The source material was naive CD4+ T cells from PBMCs. The subset is: CD45RA+ positively selected. DNA of the CDR3: TGTGCCTGGAGGAACCCAGCCAGCCAAGAGACCCAGTACTTC. Its translation: CAWRNPASQETQYF. The variable domain in full, with the rest retrieved from reference TRBV30 and TRBJ2-5, is SQTIHQWPATLVQPVGSPLSLECTVEGTSNPNLYWYRQAAGRGLQLLFYSVGIGQISSEVPQNLSASRPQDRQFILSSKKLLLSDSGFYLCAWRNPASQETQYFGPGTRLLVL.